Each of the 18 T cell receptor beta chains below was sequenced from the same sample in a study of blood T cell repertoires in COVID-19. Repertoires were generated with immunoSEQ multiplex PCR, while TCRdb's copy carries only in-frame clones and drops some. This repertoire shows some 250,000 clones, about 89% found once; its top ten account for roughly 10%. Sequenced material: PBMCs or T cells enriched from blood (not recorded which). These receptors were collected from a man aged 35 to 55 who had recovered from COVID-19.

V and J are TRBV19 and TRBJ2-3, with TRBD2 matching 12 bases. Germline assignment: CDR1 LNHDA and CDR2 SQIVND (reference sequence). The CDR3 length is 16 residues. V lost 4 bases to trimming and J lost 1 base; unmatched junction nucleotides: 3. The CDR3 DNA reads TGTGCCAGTAGTAAAGGACTAGCGGGACGCACAGATACGCAGTATTTT. It encodes CASSKGLAGRTDTQYF. Filled out from reference TRBV19 and TRBJ2-3, the complete variable domain reads DGGITQSPKYLFRKEGQNVTLSCEQNLNHDAMYWYRQDPGQGLRLIYYSQIVNDFQKGDIAEGYSVSREKKESFPLTVTSAQKNPTAFYLCASSKGLAGRTDTQYFGPGTRLTVL.

The chain has TRBV7-2 and TRBJ2-5; D is possibly TRBD2 (6 bases). CDR1 and CDR2 (germline): SGHTA, FQGNSA. Trimming removed 2 bases from V and 3 bases from J, with 10 bases in between. The CDR3 runs 14 residues. The CDR3 here is CASSLMGGKETQYF. The CDR3 region has the DNA TGTGCCAGCAGCTTAATGGGGGGAAAAGAGACCCAGTACTTC.

The CDR3 DNA sequence: TGTGCCAGTAGTATTTTAGGACAGGGGACCTACGAGCAGTACTTC. This encodes CASSILGQGTYEQYF. This rearrangement joins TRBV19 to TRBJ2-7; 9 positions match TRBD1. J lost 2 bases, V lost 3 bases, and 5 bases had no gene match. The CDR3 extends over 15 amino acids. CDR1 and CDR2 (germline): LNHDA, SQIVND (reference sequence).

The V gene is TRBV6-6, the J gene TRBJ2-2; 12 positions match TRBD1. The CDR3 runs to 15 residues. J gave up 4 bases and V 4 bases, and 1 base lay outside the gene matches. Germline CDR1 reads MNHNY; CDR2 reads SVGAGI (reference sequence). Here the CDR3 reads CASSWDRGRTGELFF. CDR3 nucleotides: TGTGCCAGCAGTTGGGACAGGGGGCGCACCGGGGAGCTGTTTTTT.

This chain joins TRBV9 and TRBJ2-3; 11 nucleotides agree with TRBD2. Trimming at V came to 4 bases and at J to 3 bases, leaving 7 bases not matched to a gene. The CDR3 runs to 16 residues. CDR1 is SGDLS, CDR2 YYNGEE, per germline. This CDR3 reads CASSNSGGGSTDTQYF. The CDR3 coding sequence is TGTGCCAGCAGCAATAGCGGGGGGGGAAGTACAGATACGCAGTATTTT.

The chain has TRBV13 and TRBJ1-6, with TRBD1 matching over 10 bases. The CDR3 runs 17 residues. From germline, CDR1 is PRHDT and CDR2 FYEKMQ (reference sequence). The trim removed 3 bases at V and 9 bases at J, leaving 11 bases unmatched. CDR3 sequence reads: CASSFSPGRTGGSPLHF. CDR3 DNA sequence: TGTGCCAGCAGCTTCAGTCCCGGCCGGACAGGGGGTTCACCCCTCCACTTT. Combining the CDR3 with reference TRBV13 and TRBJ1-6 gives the whole variable domain AAGVIQSPRHLIKEKRETATLKCYPIPRHDTVYWYQQGPGQDPQFLISFYEKMQSDKGSIPDRFSAQQFSDYHSELNMSSLELGDSALYFCASSFSPGRTGGSPLHFGNGTRLTVT.

The gene calls are TRBV18 and TRBJ1-2; D uncertain. Trimming stripped 1 base from V and 7 bases from J, with 13 bases between. Germline values: CDR1 KGHSH, CDR2 LQKENI. This CDR3 is built from 14 residues. CDR3 nucleotide sequence: TGTGCCAGCTCACCACAAGCTTCATCGGGTGGCTACACCTTC. As protein: CASSPQASSGGYTF. Full variable domain (rest looked up from reference TRBV18 and TRBJ1-2): NAGVMQNPRHLVRRRGQEARLRCSPMKGHSHVYWYRQLPEEGLKFMVYLQKENIIDESGMPKERFSAEFPKEGPSILRIQQVVRGDSAAYFCASSPQASSGGYTFGSGTRLTVV.

V gene TRBV28 combines with J gene TRBJ2-6; D is uncertain. The germline V gene encodes CDR1 MDHEN and CDR2 SYDVKM. This CDR3 is 15 amino acids long. With 4 bases removed from V and 0 bases from J, the gap between germline ends came to 7 bases. The CDR3 sequence is CASSYSRSGANVLTF. The CDR3 nucleotides are TGTGCCAGCAGTTACAGCCGCTCTGGGGCCAACGTCCTGACTTTC.

This clone has only one observation. In DNA form, the CDR3 reads TGTGCCAGCAGCTATTTTTCGGAGGTAACCGGGGAGCTGTTTTTT. It codes for CASSYFSEVTGELFF. The V call is TRBV6-5, the J call TRBJ2-2; perhaps TRBD2 as D (5 bases). Germline V gene sequence: CDR1 MNHEY, CDR2 SVGAGI. V gave up 6 bases and J gave up 5 bases, with 16 bases separating them. The CDR3 totals 15 residues.

This chain joins TRBV6-2 or TRBV6-3 and TRBJ2-5; perhaps TRBD2 as D (5 bases). V was shortened by 4 bases and J by 2 bases, with 11 bases between the two germline ends. Germline CDR1 reads MNHEY; CDR2 reads SVGEGT. The CDR3 loop spans 14 amino acids. CDR3 DNA: TGTGCCAGCAGTTTTGGGAGACAACAAGAGACCCAGTACTTC. It is translated as CASSFGRQQETQYF.

This chain links TRBV14 with TRBJ2-7; D unresolved. Trimming removed 0 bases from V and 1 base from J, with 10 bases in between. CDR1 and CDR2 from the germline V gene are SGHDN and FVKESK. CDR3 length: 15 amino acids. In nucleotides, the CDR3 is TGTGCCAGCAGCCAAGAGAGTATCGGGTCCTACGAGCAGTACTTC. It codes for CASSQESIGSYEQYF.

The CDR3 DNA reads as TGTGCCAGCAGCTTAAAATCCGGACAGGGGGCAGATACGCAGTATTTT. This codes for CASSLKSGQGADTQYF. The chain uses TRBV7-3 and TRBJ2-3; 10 nucleotides align to TRBD1. The V gene end was trimmed by 1 base and the J gene end by 4 bases; junction bases not matched to a gene: 5. CDR1 is SGHTA, CDR2 FQGTGA, per germline. The CDR3 is 16 amino acids.

The chain has TRBV28 and TRBJ2-1; 7 bases line up with TRBD1. CDR3 length: 16 amino acids. V was pared by 5 bases and J by 1 base, with 8 bases of the junction left unmatched. Germline CDR1 and CDR2: MDHEN and SYDVKM. The CDR3 sequence is CASSGGQWMSYNEQFF. Here the CDR3 DNA reads TGTGCCAGCAGTGGGGGACAGTGGATGTCCTACAATGAGCAGTTCTTC. Variable domain in full (rest from reference TRBV28 and TRBJ2-1): DVKVTQSSRYLVKRTGEKVFLECVQDMDHENMFWYRQDPGLGLRLIYFSYDVKMKEKGDIPEGYSVSREKKERFSLILESASTNQTSMYLCASSGGQWMSYNEQFFGPGTRLTVL.

The V gene is TRBV9, the J gene TRBJ2-7; TRBD2 might be the D (5 bases). The CDR3 extends over 14 amino acids. Trimming cost V 4 bases and J 3 bases, with 14 bases left between them. The V gene's germline CDR1 is SGDLS and CDR2 YYNGEE. As DNA, the CDR3 is TGTGCCAGCAGCTTCCGCCCGGGAAACTACGAGCAGTACTTC. This gives the protein CASSFRPGNYEQYF.

This clone was seen more than once but under ten times. The V and J genes are TRBV11-2 and TRBJ1-5, with D unclear. V lost 0 bases to trimming and J lost 0 bases, with 3 bases between them. The CDR3 has 14 residues. In germline, CDR1 is SGHAT, CDR2 FQNNGV. CDR3 residues: CASSLDISNQPQHF. Here the CDR3 DNA reads TGTGCCAGCAGCTTAGATATTAGCAATCAGCCCCAGCATTTT.

This clone was seen once. The chain links TRBV5-4 to TRBJ1-1, with 7 bases aligning to TRBD1. Per germline, CDR1 SGHNT and CDR2 YYREEE (reference sequence). Trimming at V came to 4 bases and at J to 4 bases, leaving 7 bases not matched to a gene. CDR3 length: 14 residues. As DNA, the CDR3 is TGTGCCAGCAGCCCCTGGTCAGGGGGCACTGAAGCTTTCTTT. Residues: CASSPWSGGTEAFF. The full variable domain, with the rest looked up from reference TRBV5-4 and TRBJ1-1, is ETGVTQSPTHLIKTRGQQVTLRCSSQSGHNTVSWYQQALGQGPQFIFQYYREEENGRGNFPPRFSGLQFPNYSSELNVNALELDDSALYLCASSPWSGGTEAFFGQGTRLTVV.

This chain uses TRBV6-5 with TRBJ1-2, with a weak D call TRBD1 (6 bases). From germline, CDR1 is MNHEY and CDR2 SVGAGI. V was clipped by 0 bases and J by 8 bases, with 13 bases between them. The CDR3 extends over 14 amino acids. The CDR3 coding sequence is TGTGCCAGCAGTTACTCGGGGGGGCTAGGAGGCTACACCTTC. It specifies CASSYSGGLGGYTF.

This sequence joins TRBV28 and TRBJ2-2; tentatively, D is TRBD2 (5 bases). Germline V gene data show CDR1 as MDHEN and CDR2 as SYDVKM. Between the trimmed V and J ends, which lost 6 bases and 2 bases, there was a span of 10 bases. The length of the CDR3 is 14 residues. This chain's CDR3 is CASRASRNTGELFF. The CDR3 DNA reads TGTGCCAGCAGGGCTAGCCGAAACACCGGGGAGCTGTTTTTT.